These 3 T cell receptor beta chains came from one sample sequenced in a study of control samples from healthy donors and cancer patients. TCRdb's copy holds only in-frame clones and misses some; the assay was immunoSEQ multiplex PCR. The table includes approximately 97,000 clones, around 88% detected once. The specimen was blood. These TCRs come from a man younger than 45 in good health.

The chain couples TRBV4-3 to TRBJ2-3; TRBD2 might be the D (6 bases). Deletions cut 1 base from V and 0 bases from J, with 11 bases between. Germline V gene lookup returns CDR1 LGHNA and CDR2 YSLEER. This CDR3 has 16 amino acids. Written as DNA, the CDR3 is TGCGCCAGCAGCCAAGTGACTAGACCAAGCACAGATACGCAGTATTTT. This encodes CASSQVTRPSTDTQYF.

The chain uses TRBV6-6 and TRBJ2-7, with 7 bases lining up with TRBD1. With 2 bases clipped from V and 5 bases from J, the junction kept 9 bases outside the gene matches. The length of the CDR3 is 15 residues. Germline loops: CDR1 MNHNY, CDR2 SVGAGI (reference sequence). CDR3 in DNA: TGTGCCAGCAGTTACGAATGGCAGGGGGAAAACGAGCAGTACTTC. This sequence encodes CASSYEWQGENEQYF.

In DNA, the CDR3 is TGTGCCAGCAGCGGAAGAGGTCGACAGCAAGAGACCCAGTACTTC. This gives the protein CASSGRGRQQETQYF. The chain couples TRBV9 to TRBJ2-5; TRBD1 is a possible D gene (5 bases). This CDR3 has 15 amino acids. V was trimmed by 3 bases and J by 2 bases, leaving 14 bases between them. The germline V gene encodes CDR1 SGDLS and CDR2 YYNGEE.